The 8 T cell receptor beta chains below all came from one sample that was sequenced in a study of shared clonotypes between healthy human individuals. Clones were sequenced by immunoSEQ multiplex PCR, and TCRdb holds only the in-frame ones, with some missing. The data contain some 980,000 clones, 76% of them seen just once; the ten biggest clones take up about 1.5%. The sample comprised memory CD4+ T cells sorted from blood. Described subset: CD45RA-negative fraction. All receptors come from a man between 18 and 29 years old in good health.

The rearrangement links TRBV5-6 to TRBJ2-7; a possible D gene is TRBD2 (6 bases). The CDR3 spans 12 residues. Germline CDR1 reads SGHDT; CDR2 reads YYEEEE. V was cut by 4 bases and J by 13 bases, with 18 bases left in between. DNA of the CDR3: TGTGCCAGCAGCATGGGGCGGAGGGAGAGTTACTTC. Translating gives CASSMGRRESYF.

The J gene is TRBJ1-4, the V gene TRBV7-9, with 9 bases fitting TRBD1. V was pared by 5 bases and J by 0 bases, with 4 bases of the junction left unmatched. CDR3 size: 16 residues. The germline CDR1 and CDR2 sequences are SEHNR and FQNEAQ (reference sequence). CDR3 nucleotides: TGTGCCAGCAGCCGGACAGGGGACCCAACTAATGAAAAACTGTTTTTT. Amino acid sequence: CASSRTGDPTNEKLFF. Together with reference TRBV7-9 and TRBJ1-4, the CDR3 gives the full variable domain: DTGVSQNPRHKITKRGQNVTFRCDPISEHNRLYWYRQTLGQGPEFLTYFQNEAQLEKSRLLSDRFSAERPKGSFSTLEIQRTEQGDSAMYLCASSRTGDPTNEKLFFGSGTQLSVL.

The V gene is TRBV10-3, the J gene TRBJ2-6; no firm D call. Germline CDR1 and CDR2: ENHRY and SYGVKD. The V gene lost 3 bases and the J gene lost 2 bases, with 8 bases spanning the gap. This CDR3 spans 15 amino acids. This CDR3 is CAISDGRTGANVLTF. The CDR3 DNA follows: TGTGCCATCAGTGATGGGCGGACTGGGGCCAACGTCCTGACTTTC.

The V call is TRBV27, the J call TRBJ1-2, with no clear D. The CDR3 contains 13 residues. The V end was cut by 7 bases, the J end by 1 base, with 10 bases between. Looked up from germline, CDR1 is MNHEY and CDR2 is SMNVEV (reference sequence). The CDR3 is CASTQNINYGYTF. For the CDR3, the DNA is TGTGCCAGCACCCAAAACATTAACTATGGCTACACCTTC.

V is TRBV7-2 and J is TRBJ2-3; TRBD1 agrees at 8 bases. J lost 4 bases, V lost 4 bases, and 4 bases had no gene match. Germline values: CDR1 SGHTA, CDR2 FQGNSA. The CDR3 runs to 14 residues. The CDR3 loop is CASSSWTGSDTQYF. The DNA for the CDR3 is TGTGCCAGCAGCTCCTGGACAGGGTCAGATACGCAGTATTTT. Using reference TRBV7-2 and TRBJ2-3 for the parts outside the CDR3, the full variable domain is GAGVSQSPSNKVTEKGKDVELRCDPISGHTALYWYRQSLGQGLEFLIYFQGNSAPDKSGLPSDRFSAERTGGSVSTLTIQRTQQEDSAVYLCASSSWTGSDTQYFGPGTRLTVL.

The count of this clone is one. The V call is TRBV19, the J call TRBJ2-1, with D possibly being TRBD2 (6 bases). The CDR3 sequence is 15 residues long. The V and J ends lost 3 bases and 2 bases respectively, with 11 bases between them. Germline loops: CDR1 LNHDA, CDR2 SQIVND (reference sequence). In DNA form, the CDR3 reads TGTGCCAGTAGTATGCGGGGCGGGACCTACAATGAGCAGTTCTTC. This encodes CASSMRGGTYNEQFF.

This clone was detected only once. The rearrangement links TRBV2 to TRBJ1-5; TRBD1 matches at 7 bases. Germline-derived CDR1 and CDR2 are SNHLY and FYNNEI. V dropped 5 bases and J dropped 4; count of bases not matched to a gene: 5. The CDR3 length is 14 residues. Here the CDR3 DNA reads TGTGCCAGCAGTTCGACAGGGTTGAATCAGCCCCAGCATTTT. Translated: CASSSTGLNQPQHF. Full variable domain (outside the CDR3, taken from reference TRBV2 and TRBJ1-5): EPEVTQTPSHQVTQMGQEVILRCVPISNHLYFYWYRQILGQKVEFLVSFYNNEISEKSEIFDDQFSVERPDGSNFTLKIRSTKLEDSAMYFCASSSTGLNQPQHFGDGTRLSIL.

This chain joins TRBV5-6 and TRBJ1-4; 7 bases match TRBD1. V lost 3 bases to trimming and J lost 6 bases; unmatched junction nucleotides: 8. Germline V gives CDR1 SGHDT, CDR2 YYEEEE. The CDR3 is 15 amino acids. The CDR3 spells CASSSDTGEDEKLFF. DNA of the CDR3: TGTGCCAGCAGCTCGGACACAGGGGAGGATGAAAAACTGTTTTTT.